The rows below give T cell receptor beta chains drawn from one sample of a study of blood T cell repertoires in COVID-19. This table comes from immunoSEQ multiplex PCR, and its TCRdb copy is limited to in-frame clones, with some not included. In the table there are 150,000 to 200,000 clones, roughly 80% of which are singletons. The sequenced material came from peripheral blood. These receptors originate from a woman at least 80 years old with acute or convalescent COVID-19. CDR3s include the opening cysteine and the closing phenylalanine or tryptophan. A D gene is named only where the DNA matches it firmly. Size tells how often a clone was seen (once, few, many) or the class of an expanded clone, and some rows leave it out.

V	J	D	size	DNA	CDR3
TRBV4-1	TRBJ2-7	-	once	TGCGCCAGCAGCCAGGTAACTTTGGGGGCTCCTTCCTACGAGCAGTACTTC	CASSQVTLGAPSYEQYF
TRBV24-1	TRBJ1-1	-	-	TGTGCCACCAGTGGGGTAGGGGAGGGAGAAGCTTTCTTT	CATSGVGEGEAFF
TRBV5-4	TRBJ2-3	-	-	TGTGCCAGCAGCTTATCAGCGGGAGATACGCAGTATTTT	CASSLSAGDTQYF
TRBV5-1	TRBJ2-2	-	-	TGCGCCAGCACCCGCGGGCTAATGGGCACCGGGGAGCTGTTTTTT	CASTRGLMGTGELFF
TRBV5-1	TRBJ2-1	-	few	TGCGCCAGCAGCCGGCAGGTTGGTAACAATGAGCAGTTCTTC	CASSRQVGNNEQFF
TRBV5-6	TRBJ2-7	-	-	TGTGCCAGCAGCTTGGGCCTAAAGGGGCGGTACGAGCAGTACTTC	CASSLGLKGRYEQYF
TRBV6-4	TRBJ2-3	TRBD2	-	TGTGCCAGCAGCCCCGGGACTAGCGGGGGGGCCCGGGATACGCAGTATTTT	CASSPGTSGGARDTQYF
TRBV6-5	TRBJ2-5	-	-	TGTGCCAGCAGTTACTCGAAACCCACTGTAGAGACCCAGTACTTC	CASSYSKPTVETQYF
TRBV5-1	TRBJ1-1	-	-	TGCGCCAGCAGCTTGGACAGGGCAGGGACTGAAGCTTTCTTT	CASSLDRAGTEAFF
TRBV5-4	TRBJ1-3	-	once	TGTGCCAGCAGCTTGCGCGGATACTCTGGAAACACCATATATTTT	CASSLRGYSGNTIYF
TRBV4-3	TRBJ2-3	-	few	TGCGCCAGCAGCCAAGAGACGGGGGGCACAGATACGCAGTATTTT	CASSQETGGTDTQYF
TRBV7-2	TRBJ2-5	TRBD2	-	TGTGCCAGCAGCTTAGGGGGAGGGGAGGCAGAGACCCAGTACTTC	CASSLGGGEAETQYF
TRBV4-1	TRBJ2-2	-	many	TGCGCCAGCAGCCAAGATCAGTCAGGCTCCGAGCTGTTTTTT	CASSQDQSGSELFF
TRBV9	TRBJ2-7	TRBD2	-	TGTGCCAGCAGCCCAGAGCGACTAGCGGGGAGGAACGAGCAGTACTTC	CASSPERLAGRNEQYF
TRBV10-2	TRBJ2-7	TRBD1	once	TGCGCCAGCAGTGAGCGGGACAGGGGGCTGATAAGGCAGTACTTC	CASSERDRGLIRQYF
TRBV5-1	TRBJ2-3	TRBD2	-	TGCGCCAGCAGCGCTCGGACTAGCGGGGGGCACACAGATACGCAGTATTTT	CASSARTSGGHTDTQYF
TRBV30	TRBJ1-2	-	-	TGTGCCTGGGAACAGGCTAACTATGGCTACACCTTC	CAWEQANYGYTF
TRBV7-2	TRBJ2-2	TRBD1	-	TGTGCCAGCAGTCCTAAGGGGGTTACAGGGGTGAACACCGGGGAGCTGTTTTTT	CASSPKGVTGVNTGELFF
TRBV19	TRBJ2-1	-	-	TGTGCCAGTAGAGGGGAAGGGTTGAGATTGGGCGAGCAGTTCTTC	CASRGEGLRLGEQFF
TRBV4-3	TRBJ2-5	TRBD2	few	TGCGCCAGCAGCCAGGTGGCCGGGAGGGAAGAGACCCAGTACTTC	CASSQVAGREETQYF
TRBV9	TRBJ2-1	-	-	TGTGCCAGCAGCTCCTTCGGGGGACTCTATAATGAGCAGTTCTTC	CASSSFGGLYNEQFF
TRBV18	TRBJ2-3	TRBD1	-	TGTGCCAGCTCACCAGAACAGGGGGGCACAGATACGCAGTATTTT	CASSPEQGGTDTQYF
TRBV18	TRBJ1-4	-	-	TGTGCCAGCTCACCAAGTGACAGTGCAACTAATGAAAAACTGTTTTTT	CASSPSDSATNEKLFF
TRBV6-5	TRBJ1-6	-	once	TGTGCCAGCATTACAGGAGAAGTCTATAATTCACCCCTCCACTTT	CASITGEVYNSPLHF
TRBV28	TRBJ2-5	TRBD2	once	TGTGCCAGCAGCCCGGGGTGGATAGCGGGAGAGACCCAGTACTTC	CASSPGWIAGETQYF
TRBV6-5	TRBJ2-7	TRBD1	-	TGTGCCAGCAGTAACTCAGGGGGCGGCTACGAGCAGTACTTC	CASSNSGGGYEQYF
TRBV30	TRBJ1-3	-	-	TGTGCCTTGCATGCAGAAGAATTTGGAAACACCATATATTTT	CALHAEEFGNTIYF
TRBV18	TRBJ2-2	TRBD1	-	TGTGCCAGCTCTCCCGACAGGGGCCATAACACCGGGGAGCTGTTTTTT	CASSPDRGHNTGELFF
TRBV6-5	TRBJ2-3	-	-	TGTGCCAGCAGAAAAGCCGGTGAGGTAACAGATACGCAGTATTTT	CASRKAGEVTDTQYF
TRBV28	TRBJ2-3	TRBD1	-	TGTGCCAGCAGTAGCAGGGGGCTGGGAACAGATACGCAGTATTTT	CASSSRGLGTDTQYF
TRBV5-1	TRBJ1-2	TRBD1	-	TGCGCCAGCAGCCCTGGGCGGGGACAGGCTATTTATGGCTACACCTTC	CASSPGRGQAIYGYTF
TRBV3-1/TRBV3-2	TRBJ2-7	TRBD2	-	TGTGCCAGCAGCCAAGGCCCTAGCGGCGCCTACGAGCAGTACTTC	CASSQGPSGAYEQYF
TRBV5-1	TRBJ2-1	-	-	TGCGCCAGCAGCTTGTATGGCGCAGGTAGGAATGAGCAGTTCTTC	CASSLYGAGRNEQFF
TRBV5-1	TRBJ2-3	TRBD1	-	TGCGCCAGCAGCTACCGGGACAGGGGCACAGATACGCAGTATTTT	CASSYRDRGTDTQYF
TRBV18	TRBJ1-4	-	-	TGTGCCAGCTCACTCCGGGAAGGCGAAAAACTGTTTTTT	CASSLREGEKLFF
TRBV29-1	TRBJ2-3	TRBD1	-	TGCAGCGTCCCTGACAGGGGGACCACAGATACGCAGTATTTT	CSVPDRGTTDTQYF
TRBV5-6	TRBJ2-2	-	-	TGTGCCAGCAGCTTGGTCCGGGGTACCGGGGAGCTGTTTTTT	CASSLVRGTGELFF
TRBV9	TRBJ2-3	TRBD1	-	TGTGCCAGCAGCACCCGACAGGGAAGTTCGACAGATACGCAGTATTTT	CASSTRQGSSTDTQYF
TRBV5-1	TRBJ1-1	TRBD1	-	TGCGCCAGCAGGTCGACACAGGGGGCTGAAGCTTTCTTT	CASRSTQGAEAFF
TRBV6-5	TRBJ2-7	-	-	TGTGCCAGCAGGGGGGGCTACGAGCAGTACTTC	CASRGGYEQYF
TRBV15	TRBJ2-3	TRBD1	-	TGTGCCACCAGCAGAACCGGGACAGGGCCAGATACGCAGTATTTT	CATSRTGTGPDTQYF
TRBV25-1	TRBJ1-4	-	-	TGTGCCAGCGGGGGGGGAGTTGAGTATGAAAAACTGTTTTTT	CASGGGVEYEKLFF
TRBV6-2/TRBV6-3	TRBJ2-7	TRBD1	-	TGTGCCAGCAGCTCGGACAGGGACGCCTACGAGCAGTACTTC	CASSSDRDAYEQYF
TRBV6-2/TRBV6-3	TRBJ2-7	-	-	TGTGCCAGCAGTTACCCCACACAGTTTACTAGCTCCTACGAGCAGTACTTC	CASSYPTQFTSSYEQYF
TRBV3-1/TRBV3-2	TRBJ2-2	TRBD1	-	TGTGCCAGCAGCCCGGACAGGGGCACCGGGGAGCTGTTTTTT	CASSPDRGTGELFF
TRBV4-3	TRBJ2-3	TRBD2	once	TGCGCCAGCAGCCAAGCGTGGCGGGAGACAGATACGCAGTATTTT	CASSQAWRETDTQYF
TRBV5-1	TRBJ1-6	TRBD1	-	TGCGCCAGCAGTTTCGACAGGGGTAATTCACCCCTCCACTTT	CASSFDRGNSPLHF
TRBV7-2	TRBJ1-2	-	-	TGTGCCAGCAGCTCCCGGACTATACGAATGTATGGCTACACCTTC	CASSSRTIRMYGYTF
TRBV30	TRBJ1-5	-	-	TGTGCCTGGAGTGTTCCCTTCATGAGTCAGCCCCAGCATTTT	CAWSVPFMSQPQHF
TRBV6-5	TRBJ2-2	TRBD1	few	TGTGCCAGCTTTAAGGGACAGGGAAGGACCGGGGAGCTGTTTTTT	CASFKGQGRTGELFF
TRBV2	TRBJ1-5	TRBD1	-	TGTGCCAGCAGTGAACAGGACAGGTTGAATCAGCCCCAGCATTTT	CASSEQDRLNQPQHF
TRBV7-2	TRBJ2-4	-	once	TGTGCCAGCAGCCCCGAATATGGGCTAGCCAAAAACATTCAGTACTTC	CASSPEYGLAKNIQYF